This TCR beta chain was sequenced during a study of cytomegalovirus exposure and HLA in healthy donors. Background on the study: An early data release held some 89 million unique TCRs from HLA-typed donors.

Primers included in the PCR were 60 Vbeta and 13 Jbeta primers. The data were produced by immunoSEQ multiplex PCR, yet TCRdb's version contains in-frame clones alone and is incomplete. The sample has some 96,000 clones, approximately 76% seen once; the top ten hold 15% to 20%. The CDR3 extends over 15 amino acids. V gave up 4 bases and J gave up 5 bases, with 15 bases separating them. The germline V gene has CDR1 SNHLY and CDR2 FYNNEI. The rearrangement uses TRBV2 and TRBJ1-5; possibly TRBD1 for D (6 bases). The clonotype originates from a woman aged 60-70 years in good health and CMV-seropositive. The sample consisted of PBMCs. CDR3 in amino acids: CASSARRGGHQPQHF. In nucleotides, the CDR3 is TGTGCCAGCAGTGCCCGACGAGGGGGTCATCAGCCCCAGCATTTT.